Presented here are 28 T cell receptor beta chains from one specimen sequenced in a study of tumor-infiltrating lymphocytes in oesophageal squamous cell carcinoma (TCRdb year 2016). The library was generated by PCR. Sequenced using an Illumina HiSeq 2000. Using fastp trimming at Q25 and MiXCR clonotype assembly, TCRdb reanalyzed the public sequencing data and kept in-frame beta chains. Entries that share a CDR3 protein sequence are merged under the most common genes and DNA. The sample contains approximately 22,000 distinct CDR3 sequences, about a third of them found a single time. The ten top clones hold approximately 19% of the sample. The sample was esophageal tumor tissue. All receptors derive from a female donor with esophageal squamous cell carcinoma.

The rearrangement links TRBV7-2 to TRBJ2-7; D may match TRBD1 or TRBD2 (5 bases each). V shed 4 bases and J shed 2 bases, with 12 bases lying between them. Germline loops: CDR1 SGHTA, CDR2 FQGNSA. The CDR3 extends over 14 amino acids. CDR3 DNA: TGTGCCAGCAGCTCAGGGACGGAGACCTACGAGCAGTACTTC. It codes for CASSSGTETYEQYF. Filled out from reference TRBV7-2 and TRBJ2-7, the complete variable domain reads GAGVSQSPSNKVTEKGKDVELRCDPISGHTALYWYRQSLGQGLEFLIYFQGNSAPDKSGLPSDRFSAERTGGSVSTLTIQRTQQEDSAVYLCASSSGTETYEQYFGPGTRLTVT.

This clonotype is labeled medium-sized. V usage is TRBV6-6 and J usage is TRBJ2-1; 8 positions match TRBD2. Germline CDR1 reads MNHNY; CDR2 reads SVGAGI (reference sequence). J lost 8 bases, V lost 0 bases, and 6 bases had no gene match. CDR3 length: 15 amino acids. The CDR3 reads CASSYSPGGAYEQFF. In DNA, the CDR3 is TGTGCCAGCAGTTACTCGCCGGGAGGGGCGTATGAGCAGTTCTTC.

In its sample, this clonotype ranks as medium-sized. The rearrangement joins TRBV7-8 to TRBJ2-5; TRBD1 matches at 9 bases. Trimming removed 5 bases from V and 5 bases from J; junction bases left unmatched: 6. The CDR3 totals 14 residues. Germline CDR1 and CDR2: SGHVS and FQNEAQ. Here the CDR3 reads CASSQGTGRETQYF. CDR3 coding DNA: TGTGCCAGCAGCCAAGGGACAGGGAGGGAGACCCAGTACTTC.

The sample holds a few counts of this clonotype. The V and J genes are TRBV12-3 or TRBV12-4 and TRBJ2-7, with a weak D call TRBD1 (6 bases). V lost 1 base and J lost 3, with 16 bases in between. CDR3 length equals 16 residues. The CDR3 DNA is TGTGCCAGCAGTTTAGTTAATGTAGGGACAATCTACGAGCAGTACTTC. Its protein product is CASSLVNVGTIYEQYF.

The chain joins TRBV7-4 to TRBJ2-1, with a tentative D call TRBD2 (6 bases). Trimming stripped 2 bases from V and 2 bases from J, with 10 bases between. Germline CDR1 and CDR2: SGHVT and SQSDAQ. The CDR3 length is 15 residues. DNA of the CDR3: TGTGCCAGCAGCTTAAAGGGGACTCCCTACAATGAGCAGTTCTTC. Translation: CASSLKGTPYNEQFF. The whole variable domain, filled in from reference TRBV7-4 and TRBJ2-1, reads GAGVSQSPRYKVAKRGRDVALRCDSISGHVTLYWYRQTLGQGSEVLTYSQSDAQRDKSGRPSGRFSAERPERSVSTLKIQRTEQGDSAVYLCASSLKGTPYNEQFFGPGTRLTVL.

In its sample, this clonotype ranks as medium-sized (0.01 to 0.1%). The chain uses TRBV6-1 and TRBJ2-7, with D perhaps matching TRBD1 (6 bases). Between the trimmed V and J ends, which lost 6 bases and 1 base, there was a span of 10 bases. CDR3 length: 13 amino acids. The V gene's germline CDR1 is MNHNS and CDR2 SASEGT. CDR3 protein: CASRARGSYEQYF. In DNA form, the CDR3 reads TGTGCCAGCAGGGCCAGGGGATCCTACGAGCAGTACTTC.

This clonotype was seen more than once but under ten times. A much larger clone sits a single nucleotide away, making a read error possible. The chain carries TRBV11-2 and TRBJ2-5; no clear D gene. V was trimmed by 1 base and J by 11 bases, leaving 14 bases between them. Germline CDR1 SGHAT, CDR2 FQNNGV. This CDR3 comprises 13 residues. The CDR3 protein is CASSLGRRNEQYF. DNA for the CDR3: TGTGCCAGCAGCTTAGGTCGGAGAAATGAGCAGTACTTC.

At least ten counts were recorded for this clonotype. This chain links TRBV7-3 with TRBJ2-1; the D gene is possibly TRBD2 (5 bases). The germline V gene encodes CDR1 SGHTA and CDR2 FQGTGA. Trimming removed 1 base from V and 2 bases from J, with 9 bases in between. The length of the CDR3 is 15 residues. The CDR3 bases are TGTGCCAGCAGCTTAAGGGAGACCCCCTACAATGAGCAGTTCTTC. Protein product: CASSLRETPYNEQFF.

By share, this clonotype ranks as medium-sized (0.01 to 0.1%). The CDR3, as DNA: TGTGCCAGCAGCTTAACGCCCAACGGCCCTGAAGCTTTCTTT. This translates into CASSLTPNGPEAFF. The rearrangement uses TRBV7-6 and TRBJ1-1; D call uncertain. CDR3 size: 14 residues. Germline lookup yields CDR1 SGHVS and CDR2 FNYEAQ. The V end lost 2 bases, the J end lost 6 bases, and 13 bases lay between the germline ends.

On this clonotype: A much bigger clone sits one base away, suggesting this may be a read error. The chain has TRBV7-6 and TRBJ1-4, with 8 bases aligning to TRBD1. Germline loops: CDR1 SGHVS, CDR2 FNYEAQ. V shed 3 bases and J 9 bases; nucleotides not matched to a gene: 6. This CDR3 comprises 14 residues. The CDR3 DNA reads TGTGCCAGCAGCTTTGGACAGGGAGGGAAAAAACTGTTTTTT. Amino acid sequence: CASSFGQGGKKLFF.

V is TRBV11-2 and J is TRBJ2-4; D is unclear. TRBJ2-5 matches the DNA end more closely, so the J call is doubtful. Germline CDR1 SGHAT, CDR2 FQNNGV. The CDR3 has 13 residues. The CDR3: CASSLLIQETQYF. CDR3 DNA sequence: TGTGCCAGCAGCCTACTGATCCAAGAGACCCAGTACTTC.

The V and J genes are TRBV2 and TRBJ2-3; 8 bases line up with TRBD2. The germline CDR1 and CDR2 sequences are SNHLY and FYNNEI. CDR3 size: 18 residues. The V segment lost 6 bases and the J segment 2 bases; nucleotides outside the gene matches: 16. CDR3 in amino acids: CASRGGTRGAVYTDTQYF. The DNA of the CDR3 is TGTGCCAGCAGGGGCGGGACTAGAGGAGCAGTGTACACAGATACGCAGTATTTT.

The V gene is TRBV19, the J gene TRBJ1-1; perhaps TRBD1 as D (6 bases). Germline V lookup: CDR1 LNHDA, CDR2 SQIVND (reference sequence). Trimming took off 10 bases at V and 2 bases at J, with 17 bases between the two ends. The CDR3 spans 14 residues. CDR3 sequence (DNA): TGTGCCACCAGCCGGACAGTCGGTAACACTGAAGCTTTCTTT. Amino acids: CATSRTVGNTEAFF.

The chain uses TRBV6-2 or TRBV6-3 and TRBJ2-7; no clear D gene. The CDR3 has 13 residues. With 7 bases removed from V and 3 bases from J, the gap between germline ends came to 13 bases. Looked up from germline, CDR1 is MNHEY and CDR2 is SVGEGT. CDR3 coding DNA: TGTGCCAGCATAGGTGGATCCCTCTACGAGCAGTACTTC. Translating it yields CASIGGSLYEQYF.

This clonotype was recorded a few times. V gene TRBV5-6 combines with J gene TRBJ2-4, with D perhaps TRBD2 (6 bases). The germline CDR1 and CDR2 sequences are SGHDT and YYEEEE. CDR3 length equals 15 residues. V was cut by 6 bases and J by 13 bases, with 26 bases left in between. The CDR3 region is CASTLKGLYYNEQYF. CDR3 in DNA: TGTGCCAGCACTCTCAAAGGACTATACTACAATGAGCAGTACTTC.

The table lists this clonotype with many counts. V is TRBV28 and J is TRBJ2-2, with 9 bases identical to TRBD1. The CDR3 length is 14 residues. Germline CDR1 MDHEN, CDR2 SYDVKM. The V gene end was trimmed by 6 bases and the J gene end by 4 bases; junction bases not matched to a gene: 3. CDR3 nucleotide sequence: TGTGCCAGCAGCGACAGGGGGATCACCGGGGAGCTGTTTTTT. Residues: CASSDRGITGELFF.

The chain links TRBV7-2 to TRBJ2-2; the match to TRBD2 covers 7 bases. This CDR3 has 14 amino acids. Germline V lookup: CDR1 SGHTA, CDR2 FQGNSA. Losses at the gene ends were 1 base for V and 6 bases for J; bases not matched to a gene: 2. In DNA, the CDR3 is TGTGCCAGCAGCTTAGGACTAGCTGCCGGGGAGCTGTTTTTT. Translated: CASSLGLAAGELFF. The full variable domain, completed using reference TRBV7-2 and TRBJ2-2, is GAGVSQSPSNKVTEKGKDVELRCDPISGHTALYWYRQSLGQGLEFLIYFQGNSAPDKSGLPSDRFSAERTGGSVSTLTIQRTQQEDSAVYLCASSLGLAAGELFFGEGSRLTVL.

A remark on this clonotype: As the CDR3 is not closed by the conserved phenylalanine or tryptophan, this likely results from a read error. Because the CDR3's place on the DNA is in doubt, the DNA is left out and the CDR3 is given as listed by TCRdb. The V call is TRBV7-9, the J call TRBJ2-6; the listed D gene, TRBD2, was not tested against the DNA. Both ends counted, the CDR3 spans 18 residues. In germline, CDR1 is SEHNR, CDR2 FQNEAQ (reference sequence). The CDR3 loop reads CASSLFSLAGINEQFFGA.

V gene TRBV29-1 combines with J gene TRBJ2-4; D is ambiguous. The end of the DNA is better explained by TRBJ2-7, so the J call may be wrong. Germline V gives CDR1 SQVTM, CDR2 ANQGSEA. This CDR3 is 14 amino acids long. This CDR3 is CSVALTSDRYEQYF. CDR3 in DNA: TGCAGCGTGGCACTCACCTCTGACCGCTACGAGCAGTACTTC.

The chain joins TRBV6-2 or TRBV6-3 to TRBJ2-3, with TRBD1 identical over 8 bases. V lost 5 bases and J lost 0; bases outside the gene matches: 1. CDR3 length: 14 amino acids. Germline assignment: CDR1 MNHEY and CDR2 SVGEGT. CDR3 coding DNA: TGTGCCAGCAGTCGGACAGGGAGCACAGATACGCAGTATTTT. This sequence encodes CASSRTGSTDTQYF.

CDR3 region: CASSLTGTRETQYF. CDR3 in DNA: TGTGCCAGCAGCCTTACAGGGACTAGAGAGACCCAGTACTTC. The V gene is TRBV7-4, the J gene TRBJ2-5; 8 nucleotides match TRBD2. This CDR3 has 14 amino acids. Germline V lookup: CDR1 SGHVT, CDR2 SQSDAQ. The J segment lost 4 bases and the V segment lost 5 bases, leaving 6 bases of the junction unmatched.

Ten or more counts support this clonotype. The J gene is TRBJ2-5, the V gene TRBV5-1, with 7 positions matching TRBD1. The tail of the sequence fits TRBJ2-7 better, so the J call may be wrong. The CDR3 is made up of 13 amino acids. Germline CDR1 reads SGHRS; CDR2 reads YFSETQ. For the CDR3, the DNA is TGCGCCAGCAGCTTTCAGGGGGACTACGAGCAGTACTTC. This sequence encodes CASSFQGDYEQYF.

The CDR3 nucleotides read TGTGCCAGCAGGTCCGGGACAACAACTAATGAAAAACTGTTTTTT. Its translation is CASRSGTTTNEKLFF. This chain connects TRBV27 to TRBJ1-4, with D possibly matching TRBD1 (6 bases). The length of the CDR3 is 15 residues. Deletions cut 6 bases from V and 0 bases from J, with 11 bases between. Germline-derived CDR1 and CDR2 are MNHEY and SMNVEV (reference sequence).

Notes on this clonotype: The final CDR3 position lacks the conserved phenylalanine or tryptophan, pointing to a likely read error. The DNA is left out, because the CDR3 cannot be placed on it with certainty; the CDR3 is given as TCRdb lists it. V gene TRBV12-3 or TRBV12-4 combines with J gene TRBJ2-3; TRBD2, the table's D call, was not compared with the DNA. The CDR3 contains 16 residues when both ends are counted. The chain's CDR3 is CASSSSGRSYEQYFGP.

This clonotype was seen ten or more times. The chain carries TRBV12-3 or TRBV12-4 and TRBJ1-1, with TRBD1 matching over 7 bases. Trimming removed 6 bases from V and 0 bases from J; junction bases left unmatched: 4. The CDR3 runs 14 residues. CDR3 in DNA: TGTGCCAGCAGCCCGGGACAGATGAACACTGAAGCTTTCTTT. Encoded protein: CASSPGQMNTEAFF.

CDR3 in DNA: TGTGCCAGCAGGACGATAGGGGAGACCCAGTACTTC. Its translation: CASRTIGETQYF. The genes are TRBV6-2 or TRBV6-3 and TRBJ2-4; unclear D gene. The DNA end is more similar to TRBJ2-5, so the J call may be wrong. The V gene's germline CDR1 is MNHEY and CDR2 SVGEGT. This CDR3 is built from 12 residues.

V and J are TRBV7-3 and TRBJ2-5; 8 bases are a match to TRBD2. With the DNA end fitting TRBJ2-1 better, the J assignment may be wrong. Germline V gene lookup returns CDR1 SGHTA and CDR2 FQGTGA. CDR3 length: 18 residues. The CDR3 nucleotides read TGTGCCAGCGGTACGGGCGGGAGGCTTCGGGGAGTGTACAATGAGCAGTTCTTC. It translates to CASGTGGRLRGVYNEQFF.

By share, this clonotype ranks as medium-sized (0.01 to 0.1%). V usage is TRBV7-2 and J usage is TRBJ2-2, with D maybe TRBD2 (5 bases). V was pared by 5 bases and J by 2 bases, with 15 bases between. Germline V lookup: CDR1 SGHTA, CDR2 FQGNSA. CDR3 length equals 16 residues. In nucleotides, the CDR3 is TGTGCCAGCAGCCACCTTAAGGGAGCTAACACCGGGGAGCTGTTTTTT. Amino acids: CASSHLKGANTGELFF.